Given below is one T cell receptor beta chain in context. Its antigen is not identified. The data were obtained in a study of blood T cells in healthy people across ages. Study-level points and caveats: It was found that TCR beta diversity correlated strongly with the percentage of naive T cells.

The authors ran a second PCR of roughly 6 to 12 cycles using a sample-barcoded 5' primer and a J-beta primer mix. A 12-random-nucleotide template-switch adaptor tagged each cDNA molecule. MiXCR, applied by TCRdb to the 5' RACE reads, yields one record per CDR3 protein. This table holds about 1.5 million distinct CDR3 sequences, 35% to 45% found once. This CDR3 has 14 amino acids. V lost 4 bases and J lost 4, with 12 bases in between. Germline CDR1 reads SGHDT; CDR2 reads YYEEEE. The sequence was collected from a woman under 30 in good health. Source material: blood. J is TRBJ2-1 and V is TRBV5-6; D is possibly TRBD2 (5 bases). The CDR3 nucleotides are TGTGCCAGCAGCGCCTCACGAGGGTACAATGAGCAGTTCTTC. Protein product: CASSASRGYNEQFF.